Shown below are 14 T cell receptor beta chains from a single sample sequenced in a study of CD8 T cells in ankylosing spondylitis. One entry per CDR3 protein, called by TCRdb with MiXCR from the 5' RACE reads. This sample has about 200,000 distinct CDR3 sequences, with 25% to 30% found just once. The sequencing sample was made of blood, either unsorted or a sorted T cell fraction (not recorded which). The origin of the receptors is a male donor with ankylosing spondylitis or in good health (not recorded which).

There are many counts of this clonotype. The rearrangement links TRBV6-5 to TRBJ2-3; D may be TRBD2 (6 bases). CDR1 and CDR2 from the germline V gene are MNHEY and SVGAGI. V lost 2 bases and J 5 bases, leaving 14 bases between the germline ends. The CDR3 length is 15 residues. For the CDR3, the DNA is TGTGCCAGCAGTTACGCGGGACTGGACCGAGATACGCAGTATTTT. Translation gives CASSYAGLDRDTQYF.

This clonotype has a count of ten or more. The chain links TRBV5-1 to TRBJ2-1, with TRBD2 matching over 8 bases. The V segment lost 1 base and the J segment 7 bases; nucleotides outside the gene matches: 7. The CDR3 is made up of 15 amino acids. Germline V gives CDR1 SGHRS, CDR2 YFSETQ. CDR3 amino acids: CASSLTSGRRNEQFF. Written as DNA, the CDR3 is TGCGCCAGCAGCTTGACTAGCGGTAGGAGGAATGAGCAGTTCTTC.

The table lists this clonotype with many counts. V is TRBV20-1 and J is TRBJ1-3; D remains unclear. The germline CDR1 and CDR2 sequences are DFQATT and SNEGSKA (reference sequence). Trimming left V 4 bases short and J 4 bases short, with 14 bases between. This CDR3 has 14 amino acids. The CDR3 nucleotides read TGCAGTGCTACGGACGGATCATTCGGAAACACCATATATTTT. It codes for CSATDGSFGNTIYF.

This clonotype was counted at least ten times. This rearrangement joins TRBV6-2 or TRBV6-3 to TRBJ2-1; D might be TRBD1 (6 bases). Germline values: CDR1 MNHEY, CDR2 SVGEGT. The CDR3 spans 13 residues. V gave up 5 bases and J gave up 4 bases, with 9 bases separating them. The CDR3 DNA reads as TGTGCCAGCAGTCGACAGGAGTACAATGAGCAGTTCTTC. This encodes CASSRQEYNEQFF.

This clonotype has a count of ten or more. The chain is built from TRBV5-1 and TRBJ2-2, with unresolved D. The CDR3 sequence is 14 residues long. CDR1 and CDR2 (germline): SGHRS, YFSETQ. The V gene lost 1 base and the J gene lost 7 bases, with 11 bases spanning the gap. The CDR3 DNA sequence: TGCGCCAGCAGCTTGTCCCCAGGTGGCGGGGAGCTGTTTTTT. Amino acid sequence: CASSLSPGGGELFF.

This clonotype was observed a few times. This chain joins TRBV29-1 and TRBJ2-1; the D gene is possibly TRBD2 (6 bases). CDR1 is SQVTM and CDR2 is ANQGSEA in the germline V gene. CDR3 size: 10 residues. V was shortened by 4 bases and J by 8 bases, with 6 bases between the two germline ends. The CDR3 spells CSVGGDEQFF. The CDR3 nucleotides read TGCAGCGTTGGCGGGGATGAGCAGTTCTTC.

This clonotype was observed a few times. V and J are TRBV29-1 and TRBJ2-2; 7 bases match TRBD2. V dropped 7 bases and J dropped 4; count of bases not matched to a gene: 3. The V gene's germline CDR1 is SQVTM and CDR2 ANQGSEA. The CDR3 is 12 amino acids. For the CDR3, the DNA is TGCAGCGCCAGGGAGGGCACCGGGGAGCTGTTTTTT. Translation: CSAREGTGELFF.

This clonotype was counted between two and nine times. This chain links TRBV5-1 with TRBJ2-1, with 7 bases lining up with TRBD1. CDR3 length equals 15 residues. The V gene's germline CDR1 is SGHRS and CDR2 YFSETQ. V was clipped by 4 bases and J by 7 bases; unmatched bases: 11. The CDR3 DNA follows: TGCGCCAGCAGCCCCGTAGGGGGCGCGATGAATGAGCAGTTCTTC. The encoded protein is CASSPVGGAMNEQFF.

Worth noting for this clonotype: The junction does not match germline at one end; this may be a read error. V and J are TRBV7-2 and TRBJ2-7; 10 bases align to TRBD2. Germline V CDR1 and CDR2: SGHTA, FQGNSA. This CDR3 has 15 amino acids. The CDR3 protein is CANSLDTSGTYEQYF. The DNA of the CDR3 is TGTGCCAACAGCTTAGACACTAGCGGGACCTACGAGCAGTACTTC.

This clonotype was detected many times. V gene TRBV20-1 combines with J gene TRBJ2-4; 8 positions agree with TRBD1. CDR1 is DFQATT, CDR2 SNEGSKA, per germline (reference sequence). The CDR3 has 15 amino acids. V lost 3 bases to trimming and J lost 6 bases; unmatched junction nucleotides: 10. CDR3 protein: CSASPQGDMRNIQYF. The CDR3 DNA reads as TGCAGTGCTAGCCCACAGGGGGACATGAGAAACATTCAGTACTTC.

This clonotype was detected only a few times. The genes are TRBV5-1 and TRBJ2-3; possibly TRBD2 for D (6 bases). CDR3 length: 15 residues. V lost 2 bases and J lost 5, with 15 bases in between. Germline V CDR1 and CDR2: SGHRS, YFSETQ. The CDR3 region is CASSFEGSGGDTQYF. CDR3 coding DNA: TGCGCCAGCAGCTTTGAGGGATCCGGGGGAGATACGCAGTATTTT.

Ten or more counts support this clonotype. V is TRBV11-2 and J is TRBJ1-4; D gene unclear. Trimming stripped 2 bases from V and 6 bases from J, with 10 bases between. The CDR3 covers 14 residues. Per germline, CDR1 SGHAT and CDR2 FQNNGV. The CDR3 spells CASSLMGYDEKLFF. DNA of the CDR3: TGTGCCAGCAGCTTAATGGGTTACGATGAAAAACTGTTTTTT.

The sample holds many counts of this clonotype. The chain recombines TRBV7-3 with TRBJ1-1; D not certain. The V end lost 3 bases, the J end lost 1 base, and 6 bases lay between the germline ends. This CDR3 spans 13 amino acids. The V gene's germline CDR1 is SGHTA and CDR2 FQGTGA. The CDR3 DNA follows: TGTGCCAGCAGCTTGGGAAAGAACACTGAAGCTTTCTTT. Translating gives CASSLGKNTEAFF.

The V and J genes are TRBV5-5 and TRBJ1-2; D gene uncertain. The germline V gene has CDR1 SGHKS and CDR2 YYEKEE (reference sequence). The CDR3 is made up of 13 amino acids. Trimming took off 3 bases at V and 5 bases at J, with 11 bases between the two ends. The CDR3 loop reads CASSYANFYGYTF. CDR3 DNA: TGTGCCAGCAGCTACGCGAACTTTTATGGCTACACCTTC.